This TCR beta chain was recovered during a study of shared clonotypes between healthy human individuals. Whole-study context: Donors were a couple of women and a few men aged 18 to 49.

Germline values: CDR1 SGHNT, CDR2 YYREEE (reference sequence). J gave up 0 bases and V 4 bases, and 3 bases lay outside the gene matches. This CDR3 has 16 residues. This clone occurred once. Its antigen is not identified. Points from the study as a whole: Generation of non-shared clonotypes was less probable than generation of clonotypes shared by all four donors. The expectation was that sequencing depth would affect clonotype sharing among donors.

Profiled with immunoSEQ multiplex PCR; TCRdb holds only in-frame clones, not every one. Of around 180,000 clones listed, about 93% are singletons. Sequenced sample: naive CD4+ T cells sorted from blood. Subset of the sample: CD45RA+ positively selected. The chain combines TRBV5-4 with TRBJ2-3; 12 bases map to TRBD2. This clonotype was sampled from a woman in her twenties or thirties in good health. CDR3 DNA sequence: TGTGCCAGCAGCAAGGGACTAGCGGGTAGCACAGATACGCAGTATTTT. Amino acids: CASSKGLAGSTDTQYF.